Listed below are T cell receptor beta chains from one sample, sequenced in a study of T-cell memory formation after mild COVID-19. TCRdb reprocessed the 5' RACE reads via MiXCR and lists one record per CDR3 protein. The table includes tens of thousands of distinct CDR3 sequences, more than 12% detected once. Sample: PBMCs or a T cell subset sorted from them (not recorded which). The receptors shown here come from a man between 18 and 35 years old who had mild COVID-19 (a few samples of this study predate the infection). Cell type and time point are not known. Both conserved end residues are part of each CDR3. A D gene is named only where the DNA matches it firmly. Only part of the rows carry a size: once, few, many, or a class if the clone is expanded.

v_call,j_call,clone_size,d_call,cdr3_nt,cdr3_aa
TRBV7-2,TRBJ2-5,few,-,TGTGCCAGCAGCATCCTCAGGGTCCCCCTTCAAGAGACCCAGTACTTC,CASSILRVPLQETQYF
TRBV4-1,TRBJ2-5,-,TRBD2,TGCGCCAGCAGCCCCGGGCCCCCACTAGCGCAGGATAGAGAGACCCAGTACTTC,CASSPGPPLAQDRETQYF
TRBV5-1,TRBJ1-2,-,TRBD1,TGCGCCAGCAGCTTCAGGGGGGCTAACTATGGCTACACCTTC,CASSFRGANYGYTF
TRBV10-3,TRBJ2-1,few,-,TGTGCCATCAGTGACGGGGATAGTTACAATGAGCAGTTCTTC,CAISDGDSYNEQFF
TRBV5-1,TRBJ2-3,few,-,TGCGCCAGCAGCCGGACACCAACCGGAAGGACAGATACGCAGTATTTT,CASSRTPTGRTDTQYF
TRBV5-6,TRBJ1-1,-,-,TGTGCCAGCAGCGGTCGGGGGGCGAGGTTCGAAGCTTTCTTT,CASSGRGARFEAFF
TRBV7-9,TRBJ2-1,-,TRBD2,TGTGCCAGCAGCATAGCGGGGGGCTACAATGAGCAGTTCTTC,CASSIAGGYNEQFF
TRBV20-1,TRBJ1-2,once,-,TGCAGTGCTAGAGATCTAGGAGATGGCTACACCTTC,CSARDLGDGYTF
TRBV23-1,TRBJ1-5,-,TRBD1,TGCGCCAGCAGTCAACCCTGGACAGGGAATCAGCCCCAGCATTTT,CASSQPWTGNQPQHF
TRBV4-1,TRBJ2-1,-,-,TGCGCCAGCAGCCAAGTCGAACGGGCGGAGCAGTTCTTC,CASSQVERAEQFF
TRBV4-1,TRBJ1-2,many,-,TGCGCCAGCAGCCAAGAGCCCGCAGGGGCGGACGGCTACACCTTC,CASSQEPAGADGYTF
TRBV4-3,TRBJ2-1,-,TRBD2,TGCGCCAGCAGCCAAGATAGGACTAGCGGCTACAATGAGCAGTTCTTC,CASSQDRTSGYNEQFF
TRBV9,TRBJ2-4,-,TRBD1,TGTGCCAGCAGCGTAAAGGGCAGGGGGTATGCCAAAAACATTCAGTACTTC,CASSVKGRGYAKNIQYF
TRBV18,TRBJ2-1,few,-,TGTGCCAGCTCACCACCAGACAAGGACTACAATGAGCAGTTCTTC,CASSPPDKDYNEQFF
TRBV10-1,TRBJ2-3,-,TRBD2,TGCGCCAGCAGTGATCAAGCGGGGGTCACAGATACGCAGTATTTT,CASSDQAGVTDTQYF
TRBV27,TRBJ2-7,few,TRBD2,TGTGCCAGCAGTCTCCGGGGGGGCCTGAACTCCTACGAGCAGTACTTC,CASSLRGGLNSYEQYF
TRBV30,TRBJ1-1,-,-,TGTGCCTGGAGTCTGTCAGGGTTCACTGAAGCTTTCTTT,CAWSLSGFTEAFF
TRBV7-6,TRBJ2-3,few,-,TGTGCCAGCAGCTTCTATGGGGGAAGTGATACGCAGTATTTT,CASSFYGGSDTQYF
TRBV20-1,TRBJ1-2,-,-,TGCAGTTTCCAGGCGGGGTTCGGCTACACCTTC,CSFQAGFGYTF
TRBV9,TRBJ1-2,few,-,TGTGCCAGCAGCGATCTACCTTTTTCGCCGACCACCTTC,CASSDLPFSPTTF
TRBV12-3/TRBV12-4,TRBJ1-2,few,-,TGTGCCAGTCGGTCTACGGGGGAATATGGCTACACCTTC,CASRSTGEYGYTF
TRBV18,TRBJ2-3,-,TRBD1,TGTGCCAGCTCGGACAGGGGGCTACCCACAGATACGCAGTATTTT,CASSDRGLPTDTQYF
TRBV7-6,TRBJ2-7,-,-,TGTGCCAGCAGCTTAGAAGTCCTCCAGGACGCCGCTTCCTACGAGCAGTACTTC,CASSLEVLQDAASYEQYF
TRBV29-1,TRBJ2-7,many,TRBD1,TGCAGCGTAGCGACAGGGGGCCCCTACGAGCAGTACTTC,CSVATGGPYEQYF